This T cell receptor beta chain was recorded in a study of CD8 T cells in Susac syndrome. General study results and limits: The study admitted that it had a relatively small number of individuals in its TCR sequencing and HLA analysis.

On this clonotype: Its antigen remains unidentified.

Negative isolation yielded CD8+ and CD4+ T cells; FACS enriched TEMRA cells. The RNA, about 0.45 to 1 ug, was put through reverse transcription using random hexamers. Across 54 Vbeta and 13 Jbeta, TCR beta CDR3 was amplified with immunoSEQ multiplex PCR. TCRdb reprocessed the immunoSEQ multiplex PCR reads with MiXCR, giving one entry per CDR3 protein. The data show about 140,000 distinct CDR3 sequences, nearly 95% seen once. The J segment lost 7 bases and the V segment lost 5 bases, leaving 8 bases of the junction unmatched. In germline, CDR1 is MNHNY, CDR2 SVGAGI (reference sequence). CDR3 length equals 15 residues.

The sequenced sample was CD8+ T cells from PBMCs. The chain carries TRBV6-6 and TRBJ2-1, with 10 bases aligning to TRBD1. The receptor was derived from a human donor in good health. CDR3 nucleotides: TGTGCCAGCAGTGGAGACAGGGGGCGGTGGAATGAGCAGTTCTTC. Protein: CASSGDRGRWNEQFF.